This TCR beta chain stems from a study of blood T cell repertoires in COVID-19. The V end lost 6 bases, the J end lost 4 bases, and 15 bases lay between the germline ends. Germline V gives CDR1 LNHDA, CDR2 SQIVND (reference sequence). The CDR3 sequence is 14 residues long. The protocol was immunoSEQ multiplex PCR, while the TCRdb copy is restricted to in-frame clones and leaves out a portion. This sample has approximately 460,000 clones, with 89% found just once. The rearrangement joins TRBV19 to TRBJ1-1, with D perhaps matching TRBD1 (5 bases). The receptor was derived from a man aged 18 to 35 with COVID-19, enrolled during active disease. The sequenced sample was peripheral blood. The CDR3 reads CASSLGGGPTEAFF. In nucleotides, the CDR3 is TGTGCCAGTAGCCTTGGGGGGGGTCCCACTGAAGCTTTCTTT.